Shown below are 24 T cell receptor beta chains from a single sample sequenced in a study of shared clonotypes between healthy human individuals. Produced via immunoSEQ multiplex PCR; TCRdb's table is partial and in-frame only. The table shows roughly 2.5 million clones, with approximately 90% occurring only once. Sample: naive CD4+ T cells sorted from blood. Subset described: CD45RA+ positively selected. These receptors originate from a man aged 18 to 29 in good health.

This clone was recorded once. The chain carries TRBV14 and TRBJ2-2; D unresolved. Germline CDR1 SGHDN, CDR2 FVKESK. Trimming removed 0 bases from V and 5 bases from J, with 10 bases in between. The CDR3 spans 15 residues. CDR3 nucleotides: TGTGCCAGCAGCCAAGATCTGACGGGTACCGGGGAGCTGTTTTTT. Its protein product is CASSQDLTGTGELFF.

This clone was picked up one time. The chain uses TRBV6-1 and TRBJ2-1; D remains unclear. Looked up from germline, CDR1 is MNHNS and CDR2 is SASEGT. The CDR3 has 13 amino acids. With 4 bases removed from V and 8 bases from J, the gap between germline ends came to 12 bases. CDR3 bases: TGTGCCAGCAGTGTGAGTAGTTCCTATGAGCAGTTCTTC. This gives the protein CASSVSSSYEQFF.

As concerns this clone: The same CDR3 also results from other DNA sequences found in this sample. J is TRBJ2-5 and V is TRBV28; TRBD1 is a possible D gene (6 bases). In germline, CDR1 is MDHEN, CDR2 SYDVKM. The CDR3 length is 14 residues. Trimming cost V 2 bases and J 5 bases, with 12 bases left between them. The CDR3, as DNA: TGTGCCAGCAGTTTAGCTGGGGGCGGGGAGACCCAGTACTTC. Translated: CASSLAGGGETQYF.

The chain uses TRBV7-2 and TRBJ2-6; D not certain. From germline, CDR1 is SGHTA and CDR2 FQGNSA. The CDR3 runs to 15 residues. The V gene lost 1 base and the J gene lost 1 base, with 5 bases spanning the gap. The CDR3 loop is CASSLVNSGANVLTF. Written as DNA, the CDR3 is TGTGCCAGCAGCTTAGTAAATTCTGGGGCCAACGTCCTGACTTTC.

This chain joins TRBV18 and TRBJ2-1, with 9 bases that match TRBD2. The CDR3 extends over 17 amino acids. J was trimmed by 0 bases and V by 0 bases; bases with no gene match: 3. From germline, CDR1 is KGHSH and CDR2 LQKENI. The CDR3 nucleotides are TGTGCCAGCTCACCACCGAGTAGCGGGAGCTCCTACAATGAGCAGTTCTTC. It yields the protein CASSPPSSGSSYNEQFF.

The J gene is TRBJ1-1, the V gene TRBV4-1; 7 positions match TRBD1. CDR3 length: 16 residues. After removal of 4 bases from V and 1 base from J, the junction contained 9 bases not matched to a gene. Germline-derived CDR1 and CDR2 are MGHRA and YSYEKL. CDR3 amino acids: CASSLRQGMTNTEAFF. The DNA of the CDR3 is TGCGCCAGCAGCCTAAGACAGGGTATGACGAACACTGAAGCTTTCTTT.

The V call is TRBV5-4, the J call TRBJ1-4; possible D gene TRBD1, 6 bases. The CDR3 length is 15 residues. The germline gives CDR1 SGHNT, CDR2 YYREEE (reference sequence). V lost 4 bases and J lost 6, with 16 bases in between. The CDR3 DNA sequence: TGTGCCAGCAGCAAACAGTCAGGGGACCATGAAAAACTGTTTTTT. Amino acid sequence: CASSKQSGDHEKLFF.

The gene calls are TRBV2 and TRBJ2-5; D call uncertain. CDR1 is SNHLY, CDR2 FYNNEI, per germline. Trimming removed 6 bases from V and 1 base from J, with 9 bases in between. The CDR3 extends over 13 amino acids. The CDR3 coding sequence is TGTGCCAGCAGCGTAGACTTCCAAGAGACCCAGTACTTC. Its translation is CASSVDFQETQYF.

Notes on this clone: This CDR3 is also generated by other DNA sequences in the sample. V is TRBV7-2 and J is TRBJ2-7; D ambiguous. Germline CDR1 is SGHTA and CDR2 is FQGNSA. The CDR3 sequence is 11 residues long. Trimming removed 2 bases from V and 3 bases from J, with 2 bases in between. The CDR3 region has the DNA TGTGCCAGCAGCTTAAGCTACGAGCAGTACTTC. It is translated as CASSLSYEQYF.

The chain recombines TRBV7-3 with TRBJ1-1; D call uncertain. Germline lookup yields CDR1 SGHTA and CDR2 FQGTGA. Trimming shortened V by 5 bases and J by 6 bases, and 19 bases separated the two germline ends. The length of the CDR3 is 15 residues. The CDR3, as DNA: TGTGCCAGCAGCCTTACCGGGCTGTCGGGTGCTGAAGCTTTCTTT. This gives the protein CASSLTGLSGAEAFF. Filled out from reference TRBV7-3 and TRBJ1-1, the complete variable domain reads GAGVSQTPSNKVTEKGKYVELRCDPISGHTALYWYRQSLGQGPEFLIYFQGTGAADDSGLPNDRFFAVRPEGSVSTLKIQRTERGDSAVYLCASSLTGLSGAEAFFGQGTRLTVV.

The rearrangement links TRBV6-1 to TRBJ2-7; possible D gene TRBD1, 6 bases. V was cut by 5 bases and J by 1 base, with 15 bases left in between. The CDR3 contains 15 residues. Germline CDR1 is MNHNS and CDR2 is SASEGT. The CDR3 bases are TGTGCCAGCAGTTTCGGACAGCCACTTTCCTACGAGCAGTACTTC. Amino acid sequence: CASSFGQPLSYEQYF.

The rearrangement links TRBV5-1 to TRBJ1-4; D gene unclear. V was cut by 3 bases and J by 3 bases, with 9 bases left in between. This CDR3 contains 14 residues. CDR1 is SGHRS, CDR2 YFSETQ, per germline. CDR3 nucleotide sequence: TGCGCCAGCAGCTGGGTAAGCGCTAATGAAAAACTGTTTTTT. Residues: CASSWVSANEKLFF. The entire variable domain, with the rest obtained from reference TRBV5-1 and TRBJ1-4, is as follows: KAGVTQTPRYLIKTRGQQVTLSCSPISGHRSVSWYQQTPGQGLQFLFEYFSETQRNKGNFPGRFSGRQFSNSRSEMNVSTLELGDSALYLCASSWVSANEKLFFGSGTQLSVL.

The J gene is TRBJ2-7, the V gene TRBV6-5; D gene uncertain. Germline CDR1 MNHEY, CDR2 SVGAGI. V was pared by 4 bases and J by 2 bases, with 18 bases between. This CDR3 contains 16 residues. CDR3 in DNA: TGTGCCAGCAGTTCCACCGGCGAATTTAAGCCCTACGAGCAGTACTTC. It specifies CASSSTGEFKPYEQYF.

This chain joins TRBV27 and TRBJ1-2; D possibly corresponds to TRBD1 (6 bases). CDR3 length: 14 residues. Deletions cut 3 bases from V and 8 bases from J, with 16 bases between. Germline loops: CDR1 MNHEY, CDR2 SMNVEV (reference sequence). The CDR3 protein is CASSFEGQGKGYTF. The CDR3 coding sequence is TGTGCCAGCAGTTTTGAAGGGCAGGGGAAGGGCTACACCTTC.

Concerning this clone itself: This sample also contains other DNA sequences that code for the same CDR3. The V gene is TRBV5-6, the J gene TRBJ2-1; TRBD2 agrees at 13 bases. There are 15 residues in the CDR3. Germline trimming cut 2 bases from V and 5 bases from J; bases unmatched to any gene: 1. Per germline, CDR1 SGHDT and CDR2 YYEEEE. CDR3: CASSLLAGGNNEQFF. The CDR3 coding sequence is TGTGCCAGCAGCTTACTAGCGGGAGGGAACAATGAGCAGTTCTTC.

The V gene is TRBV6-4, the J gene TRBJ2-1; TRBD2 matches 7 bases. The CDR3 extends over 15 amino acids. The germline V gene has CDR1 MRHNA and CDR2 SNTAGT. V was clipped by 2 bases and J by 4 bases; unmatched bases: 5. CDR3 loop: CASSDGIAGYNEQFF. The CDR3 bases are TGTGCCAGCAGTGACGGGATAGCGGGTTACAATGAGCAGTTCTTC.

The chain links TRBV7-8 to TRBJ1-1; perhaps TRBD1 as D (6 bases). In germline, CDR1 is SGHVS, CDR2 FQNEAQ. The CDR3 covers 16 residues. The ends were cut back, 4 bases at V and 11 bases at J, with 26 bases in the middle. CDR3 nucleotides: TGTGCCAGCAGCTCCTCTACCAACGACAGGCAAGTAGGGGCTTTCTTT. This sequence encodes CASSSSTNDRQVGAFF.

The chain combines TRBV30 with TRBJ2-3, with 10 bases lining up with TRBD1. CDR1 GTSNPN and CDR2 SVGIG come from the germline V gene (reference sequence). J was trimmed by 6 bases and V by 3 bases; bases with no gene match: 12. The CDR3 is 16 amino acids. The CDR3 DNA sequence: TGTGCCTGGAGGGGACGAAGACAGGGGGCGCGGGATACGCAGTATTTT. It codes for CAWRGRRQGARDTQYF.

The CDR3 DNA follows: TGTGCCAGTAGTACCCCGGGACTAGCTCACGATGAGCAGTTCTTC. It yields the protein CASSTPGLAHDEQFF. The gene calls are TRBV19 and TRBJ2-1; 9 bases agree with TRBD2. CDR3 size: 15 residues. In germline, CDR1 is LNHDA, CDR2 SQIVND (reference sequence). J lost 8 bases, V lost 4 bases, and 9 bases had no gene match.

The V and J genes are TRBV5-6 and TRBJ2-7; TRBD1 matches at 9 bases. The CDR3 is 15 residues long. Germline CDR1 is SGHDT and CDR2 is YYEEEE. V was clipped by 2 bases and J by 2 bases; unmatched bases: 5. DNA of the CDR3: TGTGCCAGCAGCTTTTGGGACAGGGATGCCTACGAGCAGTACTTC. It is translated as CASSFWDRDAYEQYF.

V usage is TRBV4-1 and J usage is TRBJ2-3; 13 positions agree with TRBD2. The V and J ends lost 4 bases and 5 bases, in that order; junction bases with no gene match: 9. The germline V gene has CDR1 MGHRA and CDR2 YSYEKL. This CDR3 comprises 17 residues. CDR3 in DNA: TGCGCCAGCAGCCGCTCAACTAGCGGGGGGGTTGTAGATACGCAGTATTTT. Translation gives CASSRSTSGGVVDTQYF.

As concerns this clone: Different DNA sequences within this sample yield the same CDR3. The rearrangement links TRBV5-6 to TRBJ2-7; TRBD2 matches at 9 bases. V lost 4 bases and J lost 3; bases outside the gene matches: 5. Germline values: CDR1 SGHDT, CDR2 YYEEEE. This CDR3 region has 14 residues. The DNA for the CDR3 is TGTGCCAGCAGCCTGACTAGCGGCAGCTACGAGCAGTACTTC. This sequence encodes CASSLTSGSYEQYF.

The chain links TRBV4-2 to TRBJ2-7; 8 nucleotides match TRBD2. This CDR3 is built from 16 residues. Germline CDR1 and CDR2: LGHNA and YNFKEQ. V trimming: 0 bases; J trimming: 1 base; junction bases outside the gene matches: 5. Here the CDR3 reads CASSQDTSGGSYEQYF. Written as DNA, the CDR3 is TGTGCCAGCAGCCAAGATACCAGCGGGGGATCCTACGAGCAGTACTTC.

The V and J genes are TRBV9 and TRBJ2-1; TRBD2 is a possible D gene (6 bases). Germline values: CDR1 SGDLS, CDR2 YYNGEE. Trimming stripped 3 bases from V and 3 bases from J, with 13 bases between. CDR3 size: 15 residues. DNA for the CDR3: TGTGCCAGCAGCGCCGGGACTCCGAACTACAATGAGCAGTTCTTC. This codes for CASSAGTPNYNEQFF. The entire variable domain, with the rest obtained from reference TRBV9 and TRBJ2-1, is as follows: DSGVTQTPKHLITATGQRVTLRCSPRSGDLSVYWYQQSLDQGLQFLIQYYNGEERAKGNILERFSAQQFPDLHSELNLSSLELGDSALYFCASSAGTPNYNEQFFGPGTRLTVL.